These 10 T cell receptor beta chains share one sample of origin, sequenced in a study of CD8 T cells in ankylosing spondylitis. A single record per CDR3 protein comes from TCRdb applying MiXCR to the 5' RACE reads. The sample has 150,000 to 200,000 distinct CDR3 sequences; around 18% are singletons. Sequencing was performed on blood, either unsorted or a sorted T cell fraction (not recorded which). These receptors came from a male donor with ankylosing spondylitis or in good health (not recorded which).

This clonotype was counted between two and nine times. The chain is built from TRBV30 and TRBJ1-6, with TRBD1 matching 10 bases. The CDR3 consists of 14 residues. V shed 4 bases, J shed 10 bases, and the junction held 7 bases outside the gene matches. Per the germline V gene, CDR1 is GTSNPN and CDR2 is SVGIG (reference sequence). CDR3 in amino acids: CAWTRGDRGSPLHF. In DNA form, the CDR3 reads TGTGCCTGGACTCGTGGGGACAGGGGCTCACCCCTCCACTTT.

This clonotype showed up just a few times. The J gene is TRBJ2-7, the V gene TRBV5-1; the D is unclear. With 3 bases removed from V and 6 bases from J, the gap between germline ends came to 10 bases. Germline V lookup: CDR1 SGHRS, CDR2 YFSETQ. The CDR3 is made up of 12 amino acids. The CDR3 loop reads CASSWMGGEQYF. The CDR3 DNA reads as TGCGCCAGCAGCTGGATGGGTGGCGAGCAGTACTTC.

In its sample, this clonotype was seen many times. In nucleotides, the CDR3 is TGTGCCAGCTGGGACAGGACCACAGATACGCAGTATTTT. The encoded protein is CASWDRTTDTQYF. V and J are TRBV28 and TRBJ2-3; TRBD1 matches 8 bases. V lost 8 bases and J lost 2; bases outside the gene matches: 3. Per the germline V gene, CDR1 is MDHEN and CDR2 is SYDVKM. The CDR3 has 13 residues.

The chain links TRBV28 to TRBJ2-7, with 9 bases that match TRBD2. V shed 5 bases and J 2 bases; nucleotides not matched to a gene: 4. Germline CDR1 is MDHEN and CDR2 is SYDVKM. This CDR3 is 14 amino acids long. This CDR3 reads CASSIAGVTYEQYF. In DNA, the CDR3 is TGTGCCAGCAGTATAGCGGGAGTTACCTACGAGCAGTACTTC.

CDR3 region: CASSTLGLAGIAEQYF. DNA for the CDR3: TGTGCCAGTAGTACCCTAGGACTAGCGGGTATAGCCGAGCAGTACTTC. V gene TRBV19 combines with J gene TRBJ2-7; 11 bases map to TRBD2. Germline V gene data show CDR1 as LNHDA and CDR2 as SQIVND (reference sequence). The ends lost 4 bases at V and 6 bases at J; junction bases unmatched: 11. The CDR3 covers 16 residues.

The chain has TRBV5-1 and TRBJ2-1; TRBD2 matches 9 bases. The V gene's germline CDR1 is SGHRS and CDR2 YFSETQ. V trimming: 0 bases; J trimming: 0 bases; junction bases outside the gene matches: 10. The length of the CDR3 is 19 residues. CDR3 region: CASSLAPSGRSSSYNEQFF. Written as DNA, the CDR3 is TGCGCCAGCAGCTTGGCCCCCAGCGGGAGGTCTAGCTCCTACAATGAGCAGTTCTTC.

V usage is TRBV7-9 and J usage is TRBJ1-1; D is undetermined. CDR3 length: 13 amino acids. The germline V gene has CDR1 SEHNR and CDR2 FQNEAQ (reference sequence). V lost 5 bases to trimming and J lost 1 base, with 8 bases between them. The CDR3 nucleotides read TGTGCCAGCAGCAGGATGACGAACACTGAAGCTTTCTTT. This sequence encodes CASSRMTNTEAFF.

This clonotype was seen only once. J is TRBJ2-7 and V is TRBV29-1, with D perhaps being TRBD1 or TRBD2 (6 bases each). CDR1 is SQVTM and CDR2 is ANQGSEA in the germline V gene. The CDR3 spans 13 residues. Trimming removed 6 bases at V and 3 bases at J, with 15 bases between. The CDR3 DNA reads TGCAGCGTGGAGGCGGGACAAGGCTACGAGCAGTACTTC. Residues: CSVEAGQGYEQYF.

This chain connects TRBV29-1 to TRBJ2-1; D is unclear. Trimming took off 3 bases at V and 10 bases at J, with 13 bases between the two ends. CDR1 is SQVTM, CDR2 ANQGSEA, per germline. CDR3 length equals 12 residues. CDR3 DNA sequence: TGCAGCGTTGAGGCTACCTTAGGCGAGCAGTTCTTC. This sequence encodes CSVEATLGEQFF.

This clonotype was detected ten times or more. The chain links TRBV4-1 to TRBJ2-1; D is unclear. The germline CDR1 and CDR2 sequences are MGHRA and YSYEKL. This CDR3 comprises 10 residues. Trimming stripped 3 bases from V and 6 bases from J, with 0 bases between. The DNA of the CDR3 is TGCGCCAGCAGCCACAATGAGCAGTTCTTC. This encodes CASSHNEQFF.